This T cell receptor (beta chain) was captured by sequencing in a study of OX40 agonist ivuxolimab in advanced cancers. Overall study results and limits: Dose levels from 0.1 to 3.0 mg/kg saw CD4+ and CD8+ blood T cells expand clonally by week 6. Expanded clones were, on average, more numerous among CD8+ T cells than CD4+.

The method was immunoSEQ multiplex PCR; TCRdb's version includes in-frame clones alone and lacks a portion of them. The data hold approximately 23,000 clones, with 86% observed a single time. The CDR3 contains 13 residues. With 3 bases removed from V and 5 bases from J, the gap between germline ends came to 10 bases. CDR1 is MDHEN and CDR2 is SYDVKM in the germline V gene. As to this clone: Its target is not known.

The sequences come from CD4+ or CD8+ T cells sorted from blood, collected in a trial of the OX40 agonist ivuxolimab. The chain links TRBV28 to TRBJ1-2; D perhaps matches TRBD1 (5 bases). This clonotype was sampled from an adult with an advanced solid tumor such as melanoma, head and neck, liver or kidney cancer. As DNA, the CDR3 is TGTGCCAGCAGTTTGGGGACCCAGTATGGCTACACCTTC. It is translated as CASSLGTQYGYTF.